Included here is one T cell receptor (beta chain) sequence, with context. Assay used: immunoSEQ multiplex PCR; TCRdb lists only in-frame clones, some missing. The sample yields about 310,000 clones, about 88% seen once. These data are taken from a study of blood T cell repertoires in COVID-19. Study background: The study drew acute and convalescent COVID-19 samples from the United States, Italy and Spain. Nucleic acid was either cDNA or gDNA, and it came from T cells, B-cell-depleted T cells, or PBMCs.

Cohorts were based on clinical histories the participants reported. Recovered participants had two consecutive negative NP/OP PCR tests, healthcare professional clearance, or symptom resolution. Germline CDR1 is SGHRS and CDR2 is YFSETQ. This CDR3 region has 15 residues. The V end lost 5 bases, the J end lost 8 bases, and 20 bases lay between the germline ends. The specimen sequenced was PBMCs or T cells enriched from blood (not recorded which). The origin of this receptor is a woman aged 40 to 50 who had recovered from COVID-19. The V gene is TRBV5-1, the J gene TRBJ2-4, with D perhaps matching TRBD1 (8 bases). The chain's CDR3 is CASSPDRGGVYIQYF. DNA of the CDR3: TGCGCCAGCAGTCCCGACAGGGGAGGGGTCTACATTCAGTACTTC. The full variable domain, rest sourced from reference TRBV5-1 and TRBJ2-4, is KAGVTQTPRYLIKTRGQQVTLSCSPISGHRSVSWYQQTPGQGLQFLFEYFSETQRNKGNFPGRFSGRQFSNSRSEMNVSTLELGDSALYLCASSPDRGGVYIQYFGAGTRLSVL.